This T cell receptor (beta chain) stems from a study of T-cell memory formation after mild COVID-19. TCRdb re-called the 5' RACE reads through MiXCR, storing one row per CDR3 protein. The table records some 200,000 distinct CDR3 sequences, 20% to 25% of them present only once. This clonotype showed up just a few times. CDR1 is SEHNR and CDR2 is FQNEAQ in the germline V gene (reference sequence). This CDR3 region has 14 residues. V gave up 2 bases and J gave up 5 bases, with 13 bases separating them. The rearrangement uses TRBV7-9 and TRBJ2-7; the D gene is possibly TRBD1 (6 bases). This TCR came from an adult woman who had mild COVID-19 (a few samples of this study predate the infection). Cell type and time point are not known. Material for sequencing was PBMCs or a T cell subset sorted from them (not recorded which). CDR3 DNA sequence: TGTGCCAGCAGCTTAATTTCAGGGGCCCACGAGCAGTACTTC. It is translated as CASSLISGAHEQYF.